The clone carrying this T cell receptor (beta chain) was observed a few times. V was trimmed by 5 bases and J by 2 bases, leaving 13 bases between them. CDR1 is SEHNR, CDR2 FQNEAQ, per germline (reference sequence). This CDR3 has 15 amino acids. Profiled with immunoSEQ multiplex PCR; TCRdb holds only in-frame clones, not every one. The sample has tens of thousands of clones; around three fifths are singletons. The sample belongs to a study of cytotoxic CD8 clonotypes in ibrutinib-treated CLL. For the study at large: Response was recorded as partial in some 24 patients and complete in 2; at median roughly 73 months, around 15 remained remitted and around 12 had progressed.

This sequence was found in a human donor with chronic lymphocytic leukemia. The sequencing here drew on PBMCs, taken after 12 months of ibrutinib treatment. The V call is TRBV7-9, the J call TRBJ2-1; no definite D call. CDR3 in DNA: TGTGCCAGCAGCCCCCAGGTATCGCCCTACAATGAGCAGTTCTTC. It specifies CASSPQVSPYNEQFF.